The T cell receptor beta chain described here comes from a study of blood T cell repertoires in COVID-19. Each participant's cohort was designated according to participant-reported clinical history. A PCR-confirmed or clinician-diagnosed COVID-19 case had contacted exposed participants within 2 weeks of entry. As handled by the study authors: Cell counts per sample came from amplifying reference gene primers. TCRdb keeps only in-frame clones here, not all; method: immunoSEQ multiplex PCR. For V, J and clone size, that table is used; D and trimming come from the DNA. The sample has about 240,000 clones, roughly 85% seen once; the top ten hold 3% to 4.5%. The TCR sequence derives from a middle-aged woman who had been exposed to COVID-19. The material sequenced was PBMCs or T cells enriched from blood (not recorded which).

CDR3 DNA: TGTGCCAGTAGTACCAGCGGGGGGGCCTCAACTGAGCAGTTCTTC. Translation gives CASSTSGGASTEQFF. This chain links TRBV19 with TRBJ2-1; TRBD2 matches 10 bases. This CDR3 spans 15 amino acids. The junction had 9 bases not matched to a gene; V was cut back by 4 bases and J by 9 bases. From germline, CDR1 is LNHDA and CDR2 SQIVND (reference sequence).